The rows below give T cell receptor beta chains drawn from one sample of a study of T-cell memory formation after mild COVID-19. MiXCR, run by TCRdb on the 5' RACE reads, gives a single entry per CDR3 protein. The sample shows a few hundred thousand distinct CDR3 sequences, about a sixth of them seen only once. Sample: PBMCs or a T cell subset sorted from them (not recorded which). The receptors derive from a man younger than 35 who had mild COVID-19 (a few samples of this study predate the infection). Cell type and time point are not known. The CDR3 runs from the conserved cysteine through the conserved F or W. The D gene is left open where the match is weak. Some rows have no size entry. The others give once, few or many, or a class for an expanded clone.

CDR3 length,D gene,J gene,V gene,clone size,CDR3 protein,CDR3 DNA
15,TRBD1,TRBJ1-1,TRBV7-2,.,CASSRGQGGYTEAFF,TGTGCCAGCAGCCGAGGACAGGGGGGGTACACTGAAGCTTTCTTT
13,TRBD1,TRBJ1-1,TRBV5-1,many,CASSLGQGSEAFF,TGCGCCAGCAGCTTGGGACAGGGGAGTGAAGCTTTCTTT
16,TRBD1,TRBJ2-2,TRBV18,.,CASSPLGQGYTGELFF,TGTGCCAGCTCACCTTTGGGACAGGGATACACCGGGGAGCTGTTTTTT
16,TRBD2,TRBJ2-3,TRBV10-2,.,CASRNPSAGRTDTQYF,TGCGCCAGCCGGAACCCCTCAGCGGGGCGCACAGATACGCAGTATTTT
14,TRBD2,TRBJ2-3,TRBV12-3/TRBV12-4,many,CASSPGGGVDTQYF,TGTGCCAGCAGTCCCGGGGGGGGGGTGGATACGCAGTATTTT
14,.,TRBJ2-2,TRBV24-1,few,CATSDPQGVGELFF,TGTGCCACCAGTGATCCGCAAGGGGTTGGGGAGCTGTTTTTT
15,.,TRBJ1-6,TRBV5-5,.,CASTERGAGNSPLHF,TGTGCCAGCACAGAACGGGGGGCAGGGAATTCACCCCTCCACTTT
15,TRBD1,TRBJ2-1,TRBV12-3/TRBV12-4,few,CASSHQGAGVNEQFF,TGTGCCAGCAGTCATCAGGGGGCAGGGGTGAATGAGCAGTTCTTC
16,TRBD1,TRBJ2-7,TRBV23-1,.,CASSQIQGVMPYEQYF,TGCGCCAGCAGTCAGATACAGGGGGTGATGCCCTACGAGCAGTACTTC
15,TRBD2,TRBJ2-2,TRBV6-6,once,CASRSGASGTGELFF,TGTGCCAGCAGAAGCGGGGCCTCGGGGACCGGGGAGCTGTTTTTT
11,.,TRBJ2-3,TRBV10-3,many,CASGSTDTQYF,TGTGCCAGCGGGTCCACAGATACGCAGTATTTT
15,.,TRBJ2-5,TRBV12-3/TRBV12-4,many,CASSPRGALQETQYF,TGTGCCAGCAGCCCAAGGGGGGCTCTCCAAGAGACCCAGTACTTC
15,.,TRBJ2-3,TRBV7-2,.,CASSLSAFSTDTQYF,TGTGCCAGCAGCCTAAGCGCCTTTAGCACAGATACGCAGTATTTT
15,.,TRBJ2-3,TRBV19,.,CASSIVTGSTDTQYF,TGTGCCAGTAGTATAGTGACGGGGAGCACAGATACGCAGTATTTT
15,TRBD1,TRBJ1-2,TRBV20-1,few,CSASPGGTANYGYTF,TGCAGTGCTAGCCCCGGAGGGACAGCTAACTATGGCTACACCTTC
14,TRBD1,TRBJ1-2,TRBV6-6,.,CASSYGQGGYGYTF,TGTGCCAGCAGTTACGGACAGGGTGGCTATGGCTACACCTTC
13,.,TRBJ2-3,TRBV7-8,.,CASSLVFGGTEYF,TGTGCCAGCAGCTTAGTTTTTGGCGGAACGGAGTATTTT
17,.,TRBJ2-1,TRBV29-1,few,CSVGPPLARINGDEQFF,TGCAGCGTTGGTCCCCCCTTAGCCCGAATAAATGGCGATGAGCAGTTCTTC
14,.,TRBJ1-1,TRBV19,few,CASTSGDAGTEAFF,TGTGCCAGTACCTCAGGGGACGCGGGCACTGAAGCTTTCTTT
17,TRBD2,TRBJ2-1,TRBV7-3,many,CASSFALTSGAGHEQFF,TGTGCCAGCAGCTTCGCGCTTACTAGCGGGGCCGGCCATGAGCAGTTCTTC
14,.,TRBJ2-1,TRBV30,.,CAWSSLDRNNEQFF,TGTGCCTGGAGTTCACTCGACAGAAACAATGAGCAGTTCTTC
16,TRBD2,TRBJ2-1,TRBV5-1,few,CASSYGLAGDYNEQFF,TGCGCCAGCAGCTATGGACTAGCGGGGGACTACAATGAGCAGTTCTTC
14,TRBD1,TRBJ2-5,TRBV5-1,many,CASSSSGQQETQYF,TGCGCCAGCAGCTCGTCGGGACAGCAAGAGACCCAGTACTTC
14,.,TRBJ2-1,TRBV7-6,.,CASSLLGAYNEQFF,TGTGCCAGCAGCTTACTTGGGGCCTACAATGAGCAGTTCTTC
18,TRBD2,TRBJ2-3,TRBV10-3,few,CAVLEERTSGSYTDTQYF,TGTGCCGTCCTTGAAGAGAGGACTAGCGGGAGTTACACAGATACGCAGTATTTT
12,.,TRBJ2-2,TRBV27,many,CASGHHPGELFF,TGTGCCAGCGGCCACCACCCCGGGGAGCTGTTTTTT
15,.,TRBJ2-7,TRBV5-1,.,CASSSSRDGTYEQYF,TGCGCCAGCAGCTCCTCCCGGGACGGGACCTACGAGCAGTACTTC
15,.,TRBJ2-3,TRBV9,.,CASSVGEEITDTQYF,TGTGCCAGCAGCGTAGGGGAAGAAATCACAGATACGCAGTATTTT
16,.,TRBJ1-1,TRBV7-9,few,CASSPSSRTANTEAFF,TGTGCCAGCAGCCCCTCATCCCGGACAGCGAACACTGAAGCTTTCTTT
15,.,TRBJ2-1,TRBV15,.,CATSRDPSGVNEQFF,TGTGCCACCAGCAGAGACCCCTCGGGAGTAAATGAGCAGTTCTTC
14,.,TRBJ2-3,TRBV2,.,CASNRAGIPDTQYF,TGTGCCAGCAACCGGGCAGGGATCCCAGATACGCAGTATTTT
16,TRBD1,TRBJ2-4,TRBV7-9,.,CASSLVSRGLYDIQYF,TGTGCCAGCAGCTTAGTCTCCAGGGGGCTGTATGACATTCAGTACTTC
13,.,TRBJ1-2,TRBV12-3/TRBV12-4,.,CASSFASNYGYTF,TGTGCCAGCAGTTTTGCCAGCAACTATGGCTACACCTTC
12,.,TRBJ1-1,TRBV5-1,.,CASRFKNTEAFF,TGCGCCAGCAGGTTCAAGAACACTGAAGCTTTCTTT
13,TRBD1,TRBJ1-4,TRBV6-2/TRBV6-3,.,CASRRDRAEKLFF,TGTGCCAGCAGACGGGACAGGGCCGAAAAACTGTTTTTT
18,TRBD1,TRBJ1-4,TRBV5-5,.,CASSFRDRGGATNEKLFF,TGTGCCAGCAGCTTCCGGGACAGGGGTGGGGCAACTAATGAAAAACTGTTTTTT
16,.,TRBJ1-6,TRBV5-1,many,CASSLAGSSYNSPLHF,TGCGCCAGCAGCTTGGCGGGGAGCTCCTATAATTCACCCCTCCACTTT
16,.,TRBJ2-6,TRBV12-3/TRBV12-4,few,CASSSLGDSGANVLTF,TGTGCCAGCAGTTCGCTGGGTGACTCTGGGGCCAACGTCCTGACTTTC
14,TRBD1,TRBJ1-4,TRBV20-1,few,CSARGTATNEKLFF,TGCAGTGCTAGGGGGACAGCAACTAATGAAAAACTGTTTTTT
13,.,TRBJ2-5,TRBV12-3/TRBV12-4,many,CASNTGNQETQYF,TGTGCCAGCAATACAGGGAACCAAGAGACCCAGTACTTC
13,TRBD1,TRBJ1-2,TRBV6-5,.,CASIDRGFYGYTF,TGTGCCAGCATCGACAGGGGATTCTATGGCTACACCTTC
13,TRBD1,TRBJ1-6,TRBV12-3/TRBV12-4,.,CASSGQVNSPLHF,TGTGCCAGCAGTGGACAGGTGAATTCACCCCTCCACTTT
11,.,TRBJ2-7,TRBV30,.,CAWSLNYEQYF,TGTGCCTGGAGTCTCAACTACGAGCAGTACTTC
13,.,TRBJ1-2,TRBV12-3/TRBV12-4,few,CASSPSGSYGYTF,TGTGCCAGCAGCCCCTCCGGATCTTATGGCTACACCTTC
13,.,TRBJ1-2,TRBV9,.,CASSVSWGGGYTF,TGTGCCAGCAGCGTAAGTTGGGGCGGAGGCTACACCTTC
14,.,TRBJ2-7,TRBV11-2,few,CASSLALSSYEQYF,TGTGCCAGCAGCTTAGCCTTGTCCTCCTACGAGCAGTACTTC
14,.,TRBJ1-1,TRBV29-1,.,CSVRSAFGNTEAFF,TGCAGCGTTCGGTCGGCTTTCGGGAACACTGAAGCTTTCTTT
12,.,TRBJ2-7,TRBV7-9,.,CASSFLVYEQYF,TGTGCCAGCAGCTTTTTAGTCTACGAGCAGTACTTC
15,TRBD1,TRBJ1-5,TRBV27,.,CASRGQGYSNQPQHF,TGTGCCAGCAGGGGACAGGGTTATAGCAATCAGCCCCAGCATTTT
12,.,TRBJ1-4,TRBV30,.,CAWSQTYEKLFF,TGTGCCTGGAGTCAGACTTATGAAAAACTGTTTTTT
13,.,TRBJ2-3,TRBV5-1,.,CASSFIAIDTQYF,TGCGCCAGCAGCTTCATAGCGATCGATACGCAGTATTTT
14,.,TRBJ1-3,TRBV7-2,.,CASSLTGGGNTIYF,TGTGCCAGCAGCCTGACTGGGGGAGGAAACACCATATATTTT
17,TRBD1,TRBJ2-3,TRBV7-8,.,CASSLGDRVAGTDTQYF,TGTGCCAGCAGCTTAGGGGACAGGGTGGCAGGCACAGATACGCAGTATTTT
13,TRBD2,TRBJ2-1,TRBV15,.,CATRLAGGNEQFF,TGTGCCACCAGGCTAGCGGGGGGCAATGAGCAGTTCTTC
13,.,TRBJ1-1,TRBV2,.,CASSEAPGFSAFF,TGTGCCAGCAGTGAAGCGCCGGGATTCTCAGCTTTCTTT